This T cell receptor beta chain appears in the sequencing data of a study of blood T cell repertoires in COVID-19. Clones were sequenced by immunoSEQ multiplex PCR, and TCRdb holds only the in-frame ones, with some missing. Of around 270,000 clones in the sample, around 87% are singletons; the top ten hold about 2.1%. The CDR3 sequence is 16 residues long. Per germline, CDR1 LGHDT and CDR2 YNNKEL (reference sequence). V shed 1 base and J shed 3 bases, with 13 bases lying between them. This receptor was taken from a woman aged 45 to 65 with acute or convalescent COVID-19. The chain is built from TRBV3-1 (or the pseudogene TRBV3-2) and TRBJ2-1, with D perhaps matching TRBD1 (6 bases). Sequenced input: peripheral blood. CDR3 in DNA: TGTGCCAGCAGCCAAGTGGGGGCGTCACGCTACAATGAGCAGTTCTTC. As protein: CASSQVGASRYNEQFF.